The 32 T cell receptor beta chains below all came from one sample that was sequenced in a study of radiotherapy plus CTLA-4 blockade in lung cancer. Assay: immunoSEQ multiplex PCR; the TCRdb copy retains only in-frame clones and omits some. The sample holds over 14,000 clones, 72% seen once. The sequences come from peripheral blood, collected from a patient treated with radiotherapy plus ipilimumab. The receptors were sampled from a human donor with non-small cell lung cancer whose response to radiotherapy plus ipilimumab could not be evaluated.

CDR3 sequence (DNA): TGTGCCAGCAGCGCGATGACAAGCTCTGGAAACACCATATATTTT. Protein sequence: CASSAMTSSGNTIYF. The rearrangement links TRBV27 to TRBJ1-3, with D hard to call. Germline V gene sequence: CDR1 MNHEY, CDR2 SMNVEV (reference sequence). The CDR3 is 15 residues long. With 6 bases removed from V and 0 bases from J, the gap between germline ends came to 12 bases.

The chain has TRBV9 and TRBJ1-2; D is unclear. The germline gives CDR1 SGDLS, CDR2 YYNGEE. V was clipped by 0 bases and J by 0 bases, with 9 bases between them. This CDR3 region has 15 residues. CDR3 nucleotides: TGTGCCAGCAGCGTAGCGGTAGTTACTAACTATGGCTACACCTTC. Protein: CASSVAVVTNYGYTF.

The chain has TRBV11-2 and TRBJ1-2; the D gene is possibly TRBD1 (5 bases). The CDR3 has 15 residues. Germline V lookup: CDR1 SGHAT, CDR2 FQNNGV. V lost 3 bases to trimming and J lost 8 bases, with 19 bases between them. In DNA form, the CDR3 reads TGTGCCAGCAGCTTCTTGTCCCTACAGGCTATAGGCTACACCTTC. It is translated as CASSFLSLQAIGYTF.

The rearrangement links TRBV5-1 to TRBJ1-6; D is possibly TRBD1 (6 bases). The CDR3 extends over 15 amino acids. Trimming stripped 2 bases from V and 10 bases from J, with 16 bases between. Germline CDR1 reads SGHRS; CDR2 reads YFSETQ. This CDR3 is CASSLSQGPESPLHF. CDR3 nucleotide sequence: TGCGCCAGCAGCTTATCACAGGGCCCGGAGTCACCCCTCCACTTT.

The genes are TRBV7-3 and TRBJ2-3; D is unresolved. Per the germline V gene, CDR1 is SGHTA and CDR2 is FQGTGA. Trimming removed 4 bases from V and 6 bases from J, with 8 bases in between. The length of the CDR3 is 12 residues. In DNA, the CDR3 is TGTGCCAGCAGCTCCTCCGGGGATACGCAGTATTTT. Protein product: CASSSSGDTQYF. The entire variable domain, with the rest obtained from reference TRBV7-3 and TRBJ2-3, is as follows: GAGVSQTPSNKVTEKGKYVELRCDPISGHTALYWYRQSLGQGPEFLIYFQGTGAADDSGLPNDRFFAVRPEGSVSTLKIQRTERGDSAVYLCASSSSGDTQYFGPGTRLTVL.

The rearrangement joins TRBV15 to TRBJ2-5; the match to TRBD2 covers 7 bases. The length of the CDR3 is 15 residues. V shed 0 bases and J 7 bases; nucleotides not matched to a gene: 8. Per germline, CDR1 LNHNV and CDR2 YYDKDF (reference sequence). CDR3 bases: TGTGCCACCAGCAGAGATAGTGGGGGGGAGAGGACCCAGTACTTC. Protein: CATSRDSGGERTQYF.

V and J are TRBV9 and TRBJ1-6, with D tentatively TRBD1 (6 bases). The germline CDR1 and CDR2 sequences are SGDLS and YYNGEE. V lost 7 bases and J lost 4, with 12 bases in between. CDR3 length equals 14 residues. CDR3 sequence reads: CASSQDSYNSPLHF. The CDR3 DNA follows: TGTGCCAGCTCACAGGACAGTTATAATTCACCCCTCCACTTT.

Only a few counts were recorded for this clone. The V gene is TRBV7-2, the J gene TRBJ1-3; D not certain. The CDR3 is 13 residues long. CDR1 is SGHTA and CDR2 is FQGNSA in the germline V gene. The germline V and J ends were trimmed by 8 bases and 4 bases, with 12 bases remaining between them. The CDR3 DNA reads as TGTGCCAGCGTCGGGTTGGCCGGAAACACCATATATTTT. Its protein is CASVGLAGNTIYF.

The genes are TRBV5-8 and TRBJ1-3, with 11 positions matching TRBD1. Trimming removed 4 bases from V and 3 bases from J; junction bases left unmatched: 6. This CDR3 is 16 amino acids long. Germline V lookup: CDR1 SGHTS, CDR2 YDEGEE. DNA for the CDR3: TGTGCCAGCAGCCCCGGACAGGGGGCTGGTGGAAACACCATATATTTT. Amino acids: CASSPGQGAGGNTIYF.

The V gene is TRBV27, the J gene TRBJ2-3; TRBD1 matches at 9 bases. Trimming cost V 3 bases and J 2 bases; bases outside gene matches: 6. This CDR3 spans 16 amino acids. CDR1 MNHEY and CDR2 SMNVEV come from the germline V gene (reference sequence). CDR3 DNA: TGTGCCAGCAGTTTGCGACAGGGGGTAGCCACAGATACGCAGTATTTT. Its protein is CASSLRQGVATDTQYF.

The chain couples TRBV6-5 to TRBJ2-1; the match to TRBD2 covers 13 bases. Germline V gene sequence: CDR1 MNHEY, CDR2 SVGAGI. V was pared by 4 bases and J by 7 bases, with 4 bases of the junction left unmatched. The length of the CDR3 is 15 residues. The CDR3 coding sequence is TGTGCCAGCAGTTTAGGACTAGCGGGGGTTAATGAGCAGTTCTTC. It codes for CASSLGLAGVNEQFF.

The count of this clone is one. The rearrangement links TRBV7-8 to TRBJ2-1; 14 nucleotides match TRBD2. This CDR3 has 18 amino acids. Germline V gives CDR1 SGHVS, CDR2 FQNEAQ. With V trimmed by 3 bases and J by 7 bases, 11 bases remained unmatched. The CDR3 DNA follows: TGTGCCAGCAGCTTTCCCCGGACTAGCGGGGGGACGGTGAATGAGCAGTTCTTC. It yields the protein CASSFPRTSGGTVNEQFF.

The CDR3 DNA reads TGTGCCAGCAGCTTAGCGGGGATCGGAGGTGAAAAACTGTTTTTT. Residues: CASSLAGIGGEKLFF. This rearrangement joins TRBV7-9 to TRBJ1-4; D is ambiguous. Trimming removed 0 bases at V and 7 bases at J, with 12 bases between. Germline assignment: CDR1 SEHNR and CDR2 FQNEAQ (reference sequence). This CDR3 contains 15 residues.

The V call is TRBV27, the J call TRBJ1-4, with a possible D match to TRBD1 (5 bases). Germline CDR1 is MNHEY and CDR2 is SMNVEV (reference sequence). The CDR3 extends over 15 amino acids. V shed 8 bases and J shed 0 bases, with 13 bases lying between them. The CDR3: CASGIDSTTNEKLFF. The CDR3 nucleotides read TGTGCCAGCGGGATCGACAGTACAACTAATGAAAAACTGTTTTTT.

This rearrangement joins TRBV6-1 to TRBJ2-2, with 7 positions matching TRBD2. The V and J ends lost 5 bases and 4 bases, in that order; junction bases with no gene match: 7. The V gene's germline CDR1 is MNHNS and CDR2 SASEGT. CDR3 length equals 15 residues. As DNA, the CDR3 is TGTGCCAGCAGTCCCTTAGCGGGCGGCACCGGGGAGCTGTTTTTT. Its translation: CASSPLAGGTGELFF.

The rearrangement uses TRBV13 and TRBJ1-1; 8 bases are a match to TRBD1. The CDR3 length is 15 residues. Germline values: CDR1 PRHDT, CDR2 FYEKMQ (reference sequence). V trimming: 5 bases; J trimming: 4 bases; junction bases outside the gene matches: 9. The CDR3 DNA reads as TGTGCCAGCAGCATCACAGGGGGAGGATCCACTGAAGCTTTCTTT. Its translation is CASSITGGGSTEAFF.

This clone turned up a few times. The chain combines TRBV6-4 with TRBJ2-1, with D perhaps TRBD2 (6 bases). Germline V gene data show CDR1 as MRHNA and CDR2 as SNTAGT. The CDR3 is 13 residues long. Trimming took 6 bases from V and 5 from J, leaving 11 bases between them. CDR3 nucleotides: TGTGCCAGCAGCGGGGACTCTAACAATGAGCAGTTCTTC. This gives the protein CASSGDSNNEQFF.

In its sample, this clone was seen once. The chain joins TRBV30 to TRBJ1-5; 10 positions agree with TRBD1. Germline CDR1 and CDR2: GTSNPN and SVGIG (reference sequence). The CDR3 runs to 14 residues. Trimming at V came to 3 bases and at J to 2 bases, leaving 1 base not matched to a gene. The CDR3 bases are TGTGCCTGGAGCGGGACAGGGGGCAATCAGCCCCAGCATTTT. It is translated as CAWSGTGGNQPQHF.

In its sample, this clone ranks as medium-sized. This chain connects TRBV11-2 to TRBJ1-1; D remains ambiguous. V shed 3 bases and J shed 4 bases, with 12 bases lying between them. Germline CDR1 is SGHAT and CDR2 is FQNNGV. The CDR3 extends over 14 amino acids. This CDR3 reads CASSFEGVGTEAFF. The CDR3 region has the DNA TGTGCCAGCAGCTTCGAGGGAGTAGGCACTGAAGCTTTCTTT.

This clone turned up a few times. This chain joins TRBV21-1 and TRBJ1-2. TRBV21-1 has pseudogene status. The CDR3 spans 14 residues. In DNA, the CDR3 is TGTGCCAGCAGCAAGCAGGCAGAGGGCTATGGCTACACCTTC. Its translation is CASSKQAEGYGYTF.

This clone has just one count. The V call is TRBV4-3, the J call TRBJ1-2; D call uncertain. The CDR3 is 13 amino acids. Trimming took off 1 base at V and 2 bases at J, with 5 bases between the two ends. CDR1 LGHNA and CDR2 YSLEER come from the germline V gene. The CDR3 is CASSQALNYGYTF. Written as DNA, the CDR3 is TGCGCCAGCAGCCAAGCCCTAAACTATGGCTACACCTTC.

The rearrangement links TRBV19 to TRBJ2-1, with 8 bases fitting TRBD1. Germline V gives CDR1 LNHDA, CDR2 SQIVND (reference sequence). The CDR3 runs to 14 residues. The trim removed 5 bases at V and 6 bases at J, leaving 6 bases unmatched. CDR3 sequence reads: CASSEQDRVNEQFF. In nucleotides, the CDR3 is TGTGCCAGTAGTGAACAGGACAGGGTCAATGAGCAGTTCTTC.

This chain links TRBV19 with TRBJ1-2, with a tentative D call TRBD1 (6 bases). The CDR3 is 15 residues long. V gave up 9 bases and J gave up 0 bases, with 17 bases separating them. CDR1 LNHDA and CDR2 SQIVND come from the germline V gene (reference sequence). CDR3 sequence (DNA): TGTGCCAGCACCTATGGGACAAGAGCTAACTATGGCTACACCTTC. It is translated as CASTYGTRANYGYTF.

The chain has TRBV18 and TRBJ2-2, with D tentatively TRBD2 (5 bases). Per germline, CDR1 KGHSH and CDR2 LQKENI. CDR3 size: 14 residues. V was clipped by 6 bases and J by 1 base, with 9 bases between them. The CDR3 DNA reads TGTGCCAGCTCCCGGGATCAGAACACCGGGGAGCTGTTTTTT. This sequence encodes CASSRDQNTGELFF.

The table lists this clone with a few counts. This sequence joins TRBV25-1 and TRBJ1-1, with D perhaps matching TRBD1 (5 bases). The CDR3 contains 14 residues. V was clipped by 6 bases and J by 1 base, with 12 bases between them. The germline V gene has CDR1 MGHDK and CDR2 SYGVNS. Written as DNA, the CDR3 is TGTGCCAGCAGGAGAAGCGGGGGGAACACTGAAGCTTTCTTT. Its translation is CASRRSGGNTEAFF.

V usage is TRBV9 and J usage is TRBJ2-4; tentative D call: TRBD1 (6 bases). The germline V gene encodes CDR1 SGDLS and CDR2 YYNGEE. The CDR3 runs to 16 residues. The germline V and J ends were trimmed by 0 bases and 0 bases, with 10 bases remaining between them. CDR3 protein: CASSVGGQTAKNIQYF. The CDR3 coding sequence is TGTGCCAGCAGCGTAGGGGGACAAACAGCCAAAAACATTCAGTACTTC. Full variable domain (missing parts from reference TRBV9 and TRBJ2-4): DSGVTQTPKHLITATGQRVTLRCSPRSGDLSVYWYQQSLDQGLQFLIQYYNGEERAKGNILERFSAQQFPDLHSELNLSSLELGDSALYFCASSVGGQTAKNIQYFGAGTRLSVL.

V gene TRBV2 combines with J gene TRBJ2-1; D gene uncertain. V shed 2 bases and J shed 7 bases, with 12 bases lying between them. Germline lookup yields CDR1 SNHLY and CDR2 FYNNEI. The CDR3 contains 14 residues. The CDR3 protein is CASSEIYVSNEQFF. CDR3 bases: TGTGCCAGCAGTGAAATATATGTTTCGAATGAGCAGTTCTTC.

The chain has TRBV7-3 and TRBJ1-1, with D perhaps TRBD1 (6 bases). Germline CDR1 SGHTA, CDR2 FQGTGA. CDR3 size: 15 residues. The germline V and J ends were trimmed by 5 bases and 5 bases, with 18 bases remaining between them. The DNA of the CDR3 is TGTGCCAGCAGCCCAGGGGTGGGGGCGGGTACTGAAGCTTTCTTT. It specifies CASSPGVGAGTEAFF. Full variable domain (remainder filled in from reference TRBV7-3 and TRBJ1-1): GAGVSQTPSNKVTEKGKYVELRCDPISGHTALYWYRQSLGQGPEFLIYFQGTGAADDSGLPNDRFFAVRPEGSVSTLKIQRTERGDSAVYLCASSPGVGAGTEAFFGQGTRLTVV.

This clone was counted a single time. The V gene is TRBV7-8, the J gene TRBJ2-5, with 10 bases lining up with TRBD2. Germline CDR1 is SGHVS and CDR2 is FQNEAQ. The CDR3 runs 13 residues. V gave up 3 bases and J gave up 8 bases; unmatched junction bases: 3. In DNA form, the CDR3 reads TGTGCCAGCAGCTTCGGACTAGCGGAAACCCAGTACTTC. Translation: CASSFGLAETQYF. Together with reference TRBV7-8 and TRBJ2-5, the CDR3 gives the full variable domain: GAGVSQSPRYKVAKRGQDVALRCDPISGHVSLFWYQQALGQGPEFLTYFQNEAQLDKSGLPSDRFFAERPEGSVSTLKIQRTQQEDSAVYLCASSFGLAETQYFGPGTRLLVL.

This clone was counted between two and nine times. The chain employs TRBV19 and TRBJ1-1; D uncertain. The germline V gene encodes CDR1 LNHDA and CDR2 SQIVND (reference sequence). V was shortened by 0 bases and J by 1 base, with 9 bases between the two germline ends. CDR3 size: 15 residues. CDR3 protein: CASSIERTGNTEAFF. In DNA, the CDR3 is TGTGCCAGTAGTATAGAGCGTACGGGGAACACTGAAGCTTTCTTT.

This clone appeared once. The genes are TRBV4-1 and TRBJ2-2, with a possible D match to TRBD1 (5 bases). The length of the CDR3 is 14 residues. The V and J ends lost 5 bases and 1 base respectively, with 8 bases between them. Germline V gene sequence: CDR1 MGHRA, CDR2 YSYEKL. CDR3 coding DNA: TGCGCCAGCAGCGGGCAGGGGAACACCGGGGAGCTGTTTTTT. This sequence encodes CASSGQGNTGELFF.

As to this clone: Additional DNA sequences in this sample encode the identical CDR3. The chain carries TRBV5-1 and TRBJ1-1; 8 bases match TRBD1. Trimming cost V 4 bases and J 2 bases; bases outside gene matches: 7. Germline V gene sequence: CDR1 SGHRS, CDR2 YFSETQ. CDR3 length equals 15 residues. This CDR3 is CASSPWGQANTEAFF. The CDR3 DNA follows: TGCGCCAGCAGCCCCTGGGGACAGGCAAACACTGAAGCTTTCTTT.